Shown below are 26 T cell receptor beta chains from a single sample sequenced in a study of shared T cell receptors in the human thymus. Using immunoSEQ multiplex PCR, the repertoire was profiled, and TCRdb retains in-frame clones only, with some absent. The sample holds roughly 500,000 clones, 75% to 85% seen once. The same specimen was also included in a second study, on human thymus T cells.

Source material: thymocytes. These receptors were obtained from a boy younger than two with a congenital heart defect.

This chain links TRBV25-1 with TRBJ2-7; TRBD2 matches at 13 bases. CDR3 size: 15 residues. CDR1 and CDR2 from the germline V gene are MGHDK and SYGVNS. The V gene end was trimmed by 5 bases and the J gene end by 4 bases; junction bases not matched to a gene: 5. The CDR3 sequence is CASSPRTSGSYEQYF. The CDR3 DNA follows: TGTGCCAGCAGTCCCCGGACTAGCGGGAGTTACGAGCAGTACTTC.

J is TRBJ2-5 and V is TRBV9, with 13 bases aligning to TRBD2. Germline CDR1 is SGDLS and CDR2 is YYNGEE. The J segment lost 1 base and the V segment lost 3 bases, leaving 6 bases of the junction unmatched. The CDR3 contains 17 residues. The CDR3: CASSARTSGSRQETQYF. The CDR3 coding sequence is TGTGCCAGCAGCGCCAGGACTAGCGGGAGCCGCCAAGAGACCCAGTACTTC.

V and J are TRBV28 and TRBJ1-1, with TRBD1 matching 9 bases. The CDR3 runs 16 residues. V dropped 5 bases and J dropped 4; count of bases not matched to a gene: 11. The germline V gene encodes CDR1 MDHEN and CDR2 SYDVKM. CDR3 in amino acids: CASSPKQGARFTEAFF. DNA of the CDR3: TGTGCCAGCAGTCCCAAACAGGGGGCGAGGTTCACTGAAGCTTTCTTT.

There are a few counts of this clone. The chain employs TRBV6-6 and TRBJ1-4, with D possibly TRBD1 on 6 matching bases. The V gene lost 6 bases and the J gene lost 5 bases, with 13 bases spanning the gap. Germline CDR1 reads MNHNY; CDR2 reads SVGAGI (reference sequence). The CDR3 totals 14 residues. CDR3 in amino acids: CASRHRDWNEKLFF. CDR3 bases: TGTGCCAGCAGACACAGGGATTGGAATGAAAAACTGTTTTTT.

This clone has just a few counts. The chain has TRBV25-1 and TRBJ1-4; 10 nucleotides align to TRBD1. The CDR3 runs 16 residues. V gave up 4 bases and J gave up 1 base; unmatched junction bases: 3. Germline V gene lookup returns CDR1 MGHDK and CDR2 SYGVNS. DNA for the CDR3: TGTGCCAGCAGTGTTGGGACAGGGGAAACTAATGAAAAACTGTTTTTT. Translated, it gives CASSVGTGETNEKLFF.

The chain carries TRBV18 and TRBJ2-5; 11 bases match TRBD1. The V gene end was trimmed by 3 bases and the J gene end by 5 bases; junction bases not matched to a gene: 8. This CDR3 comprises 16 residues. Germline lookup yields CDR1 KGHSH and CDR2 LQKENI. The CDR3 here is CASSPPGQGALETQYF. As DNA, the CDR3 is TGTGCCAGCTCACCGCCTGGACAGGGGGCCCTGGAGACCCAGTACTTC.

The chain recombines TRBV4-1 with TRBJ2-3; TRBD1 matches at 10 bases. The CDR3 loop spans 17 amino acids. Germline CDR1 reads MGHRA; CDR2 reads YSYEKL. V gave up 4 bases and J gave up 3 bases; unmatched junction bases: 10. The CDR3 protein is CASSPSPGQGFTDTQYF. As DNA, the CDR3 is TGCGCCAGCAGCCCGTCACCGGGACAGGGGTTTACAGATACGCAGTATTTT.

This sequence joins TRBV23-1 and TRBJ2-1; 7 positions match TRBD1. TRBV23-1 is an ORF, and what it does is uncertain. The CDR3 is made up of 15 amino acids. With V trimmed by 0 bases and J by 2 bases, 1 base remained unmatched. The CDR3 DNA follows: TGCGCCAGCAGTCAATCGGGGACAGCCTACAATGAGCAGTTCTTC. This sequence encodes CASSQSGTAYNEQFF.

DNA of the CDR3: TGTGCCAGTAGTGTCCTTTGGGCAAGCTCCTACAATGAGCAGTTCTTC. This encodes CASSVLWASSYNEQFF. V and J are TRBV19 and TRBJ2-1; D is unclear. Trimming took off 5 bases at V and 0 bases at J, with 14 bases between the two ends. The germline V gene has CDR1 LNHDA and CDR2 SQIVND (reference sequence). CDR3 size: 16 residues.

The chain combines TRBV28 with TRBJ2-1; tentative D call: TRBD2 (5 bases). The ends were cut back, 5 bases at V and 1 base at J, with 18 bases in the middle. The CDR3 has 17 residues. Germline CDR1 is MDHEN and CDR2 is SYDVKM. The CDR3 region has the DNA TGTGCCAGCAGTCCGATTGGGAGAATTGGGTCCTACAATGAGCAGTTCTTC. Its protein is CASSPIGRIGSYNEQFF.

The chain links TRBV6-1 to TRBJ2-7, with D perhaps TRBD1 (6 bases). V lost 6 bases, J lost 4 bases, and 16 bases lay in between. Per germline, CDR1 MNHNS and CDR2 SASEGT. The CDR3 totals 14 residues. The DNA of the CDR3 is TGTGCCAGCAGCCCCGACAGGTCAGGGTACGAGCAGTACTTC. It is translated as CASSPDRSGYEQYF.

The V and J genes are TRBV7-2 and TRBJ2-7; TRBD2 is a possible D gene (5 bases). This CDR3 comprises 18 residues. Trimming stripped 3 bases from V and 0 bases from J, with 21 bases between. Per the germline V gene, CDR1 is SGHTA and CDR2 is FQGNSA. CDR3 sequence: CASSFRTPIPCPSYEQYF. The CDR3 DNA reads TGTGCCAGCAGCTTTAGGACTCCGATTCCCTGCCCCTCCTACGAGCAGTACTTC. Full variable domain (rest looked up from reference TRBV7-2 and TRBJ2-7): GAGVSQSPSNKVTEKGKDVELRCDPISGHTALYWYRQSLGQGLEFLIYFQGNSAPDKSGLPSDRFSAERTGGSVSTLTIQRTQQEDSAVYLCASSFRTPIPCPSYEQYFGPGTRLTVT.

The genes are TRBV11-2 and TRBJ2-7; TRBD2 matches at 12 bases. Per the germline V gene, CDR1 is SGHAT and CDR2 is FQNNGV. This CDR3 has 15 residues. J was trimmed by 3 bases and V by 5 bases; bases with no gene match: 5. DNA of the CDR3: TGTGCCAGCAGCCTCACTAGCGGGAGGTTCTACGAGCAGTACTTC. Encoded protein: CASSLTSGRFYEQYF.

CDR3 DNA: TGTGCCAGCAGCTTAGATAGGGGCGGCATATCCTACGAGCAGTACTTC. It specifies CASSLDRGGISYEQYF. This chain uses TRBV11-2 with TRBJ2-7, with TRBD1 as a possible D gene (5 bases). This CDR3 has 16 amino acids. Per germline, CDR1 SGHAT and CDR2 FQNNGV. V dropped 0 bases and J dropped 1 base, with 13 bases sitting between them. The full variable domain, completed using reference TRBV11-2 and TRBJ2-7, is EAGVAQSPRYKIIEKRQSVAFWCNPISGHATLYWYQQILGQGPKLLIQFQNNGVVDDSQLPKDRFSAERLKGVDSTLKIQPAKLEDSAVYLCASSLDRGGISYEQYFGPGTRLTVT.

This chain joins TRBV7-8 and TRBJ2-7; tentatively, D is TRBD2 (6 bases). V was pared by 4 bases and J by 1 base, with 20 bases between. Germline CDR1 reads SGHVS; CDR2 reads FQNEAQ. This CDR3 has 17 residues. CDR3 coding DNA: TGTGCCAGCAGCTCCCCCGGGGGAGGCCAAGATTCCTACGAGCAGTACTTC. This codes for CASSSPGGGQDSYEQYF.

The chain carries TRBV28 and TRBJ1-4; D not certain. This CDR3 has 12 residues. Germline CDR1 reads MDHEN; CDR2 reads SYDVKM. Trimming took 6 bases from V and 7 from J, leaving 9 bases between them. The CDR3 DNA reads TGTGCCAGCAGGGGCGCGGGTGAAAAACTGTTTTTT. It yields the protein CASRGAGEKLFF.

J is TRBJ2-5 and V is TRBV10-2, with 12 bases lining up with TRBD2. The DNA end is more similar to TRBJ2-7, so the J call may be wrong. This CDR3 is built from 17 residues. CDR1 WSHSY and CDR2 SAAADI come from the germline V gene. The CDR3 bases are TGCGCCAGCAGTGAGGCTAGCGGGAGGGTGGGGACCTACGAGCAGTACTTC. This encodes CASSEASGRVGTYEQYF.

V gene TRBV28 combines with J gene TRBJ1-4; tentative D call: TRBD1 (5 bases). V dropped 8 bases and J dropped 0 bases, with 22 bases sitting between them. CDR3 size: 18 residues. Germline V gene lookup returns CDR1 MDHEN and CDR2 SYDVKM. The CDR3 coding sequence is TGTGCCAGCGGACCGGTGAGACTTAGGGGAACAACTAATGAAAAACTGTTTTTT. Translated, it gives CASGPVRLRGTTNEKLFF.

The V call is TRBV28, the J call TRBJ1-4, with D perhaps matching TRBD1 (5 bases). Germline-derived CDR1 and CDR2 are MDHEN and SYDVKM. Trimming took off 10 bases at V and 5 bases at J, with 20 bases between the two ends. CDR3 length: 15 amino acids. The CDR3 reads CATRVSGLNNEKLFF. Here the CDR3 DNA reads TGTGCCACCCGGGTGTCAGGGCTCAACAATGAAAAACTGTTTTTT.

CDR3 sequence (DNA): TGCGCCAGCAGCAACGGACAGGGAAGGTACTACAATGAGCAGTTCTTC. Translated: CASSNGQGRYYNEQFF. The chain recombines TRBV5-1 with TRBJ2-1, with 8 bases lining up with TRBD1. In germline, CDR1 is SGHRS, CDR2 YFSETQ. V was pared by 4 bases and J by 3 bases, with 9 bases of the junction left unmatched. The CDR3 has 16 amino acids.

The V and J genes are TRBV7-9 and TRBJ2-1; D possibly corresponds to TRBD2 (5 bases). The CDR3 is 15 residues long. Germline V gene sequence: CDR1 SEHNR, CDR2 FQNEAQ (reference sequence). V was pared by 1 base and J by 9 bases, with 16 bases between. CDR3 sequence reads: CASSLGRAIGGEQFF. CDR3 nucleotides: TGTGCCAGCAGCTTAGGGCGGGCCATCGGCGGTGAGCAGTTCTTC.

The V gene is TRBV30, the J gene TRBJ2-1, with 7 bases fitting TRBD2. V lost 5 bases and J lost 8; bases outside the gene matches: 6. The CDR3 extends over 12 amino acids. The germline CDR1 and CDR2 sequences are GTSNPN and SVGIG (reference sequence). For the CDR3, the DNA is TGTGCCTGGGGACTAGGTCTAGATGAGCAGTTCTTC. Translation: CAWGLGLDEQFF.

The chain has TRBV27 and TRBJ1-4, with D possibly TRBD1 on 6 matching bases. The CDR3 loop spans 17 amino acids. The V gene lost 3 bases and the J gene lost 0 bases, with 14 bases spanning the gap. Looked up from germline, CDR1 is MNHEY and CDR2 is SMNVEV (reference sequence). CDR3 nucleotides: TGTGCCAGCAGTTTCCCGGAATACAGGGCAACTAATGAAAAACTGTTTTTT. Its translation: CASSFPEYRATNEKLFF.

The V and J genes are TRBV9 and TRBJ1-3; 7 bases are shared with TRBD1. Germline V gene lookup returns CDR1 SGDLS and CDR2 YYNGEE. The J segment lost 0 bases and the V segment lost 3 bases, leaving 3 bases of the junction unmatched. The CDR3 is made up of 15 amino acids. DNA for the CDR3: TGTGCCAGCAGCGGGGACAGCGACTCTGGAAACACCATATATTTT. The encoded protein is CASSGDSDSGNTIYF. Drawing the rest from reference TRBV9 and TRBJ1-3, the complete variable domain is DSGVTQTPKHLITATGQRVTLRCSPRSGDLSVYWYQQSLDQGLQFLIQYYNGEERAKGNILERFSAQQFPDLHSELNLSSLELGDSALYFCASSGDSDSGNTIYFGEGSWLTVV.

CDR3 region: CATSRDGAGEGETQYF. DNA of the CDR3: TGTGCCACCAGCAGAGATGGCGCGGGAGAGGGGGAGACCCAGTACTTC. V gene TRBV15 combines with J gene TRBJ2-5, with 7 nucleotides matching TRBD2. V lost 0 bases to trimming and J lost 5 bases; unmatched junction nucleotides: 9. Germline CDR1 and CDR2: LNHNV and YYDKDF (reference sequence). The CDR3 spans 16 residues. Supplemented by reference TRBV15 and TRBJ2-5, the full variable domain reads DAMVIQNPRYQVTQFGKPVTLSCSQTLNHNVMYWYQQKSSQAPKLLFHYYDKDFNNEADTPDNFQSRRPNTSFCFLDIRSPGLGDTAMYLCATSRDGAGEGETQYFGPGTRLLVL.

CDR3 DNA: TGCGCCAGCAGCTTGGGGATGCCGGGACTAGTCCTAAATGAGCAGTTCTTC. This sequence encodes CASSLGMPGLVLNEQFF. This chain uses TRBV5-1 with TRBJ2-1; 8 bases agree with TRBD2. With 0 bases clipped from V and 7 bases from J, the junction kept 12 bases outside the gene matches. The CDR3 loop spans 17 amino acids. Germline V gives CDR1 SGHRS, CDR2 YFSETQ.